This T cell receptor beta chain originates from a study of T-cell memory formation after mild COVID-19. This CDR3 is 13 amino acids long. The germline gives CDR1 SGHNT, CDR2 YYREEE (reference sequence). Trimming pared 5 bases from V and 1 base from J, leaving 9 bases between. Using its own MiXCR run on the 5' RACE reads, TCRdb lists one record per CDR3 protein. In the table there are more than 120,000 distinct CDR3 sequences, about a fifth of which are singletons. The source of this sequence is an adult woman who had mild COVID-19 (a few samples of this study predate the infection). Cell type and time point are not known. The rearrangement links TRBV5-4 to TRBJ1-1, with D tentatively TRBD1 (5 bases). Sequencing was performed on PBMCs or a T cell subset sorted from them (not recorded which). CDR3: CASRGPQNTEAFF. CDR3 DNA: TGTGCCAGCAGGGGACCGCAGAACACTGAAGCTTTCTTT.